This T cell receptor beta chain stems from a study of blood T cells in healthy people across ages (dated by TCRdb to about 2015). The study in broad terms: In model experiments, template switching captured about one uniquely barcoded TCR beta cDNA molecule for every two T cells. Using deep sequencing normalized with unique cDNA molecular identifiers, the study measured how TCR beta repertoire diversity changes with age. Using the same blood draw, the study looked at two additional independent replicas of 1 million unique cDNA reads for two donors, one aged 18 to 30 and the other aged 80 or older. To avoid experimental bias, donors of different ages were distributed randomly across sequencing lanes. Four age groups were formed from the donors: young (average approximately 15 years), middle-aged (around 41), aged (62) and long-lived (around 82). General study outcomes and caveats: Since profiling was done on bulk unsorted PBMCs, naive and antigen-experienced compartments could not be conclusively compared. Donor CMV infection status was unknown, potentially confounding age-related changes in expanded clonotypes. Estimates of total diversity based on one million sequenced T cells were regarded as lower bounds and as underestimates. Observed TCR beta diversity per million T cells fell roughly linearly with age, and a significant reduction was already apparent by age around 40. Compared with the aged group, the long-lived group had more naive CD4+ T cells, fewer expanded clones and increased TCR diversity, suggesting age selection. The percentage of naive T cells measured by flow cytometry correlated strongly with observed TCR beta diversity.

This clonotype was seen at least ten times. Its antigen is not yet known. Base quality data are lacking; no much larger clone is found one base away. Donors were 30 to 45 systemically healthy Caucasian individuals from Russia aged roughly 6 to 90 years. Each donor gave ten milliliters of peripheral blood, collected into EDTA-treated Vacutainer tubes. Ficoll-Paque density-gradient centrifugation was used to isolate PBMCs, with at least 7 million obtained per sample. Trizol reagent was used to extract total RNA from the PBMCs, yielding at least 6 micrograms per sample. For every donor, an aliquot of PBMCs went through flow cytometry to measure the percentages of naive CD45RAhigh/CD27high T cells. The germline V gene yields SGHRS for CDR1 and YFSETQ for CDR2. Trimming costs V 4 bases and J 0 bases, and their ends lie 7 bases apart. The CDR3 covers 13 residues, taking in both the cysteine and the phenylalanine. Just CDR3 DNA is preserved here, 39 bases in frame from base 1.

The library relied on 5' RACE. The sequencer was an Illumina HiSeq 2500. A second about 7 to 12 cycle PCR used a sample-barcoded 5' primer and a J-beta primer mix. Each TCR beta cDNA molecule received a unique molecular identifier from a template-switch 5' adaptor carrying 12 random nucleotides. Each sample yielded at least 2.5 million CDR3-containing paired-end reads. First-strand cDNA synthesis was performed from all RNA using the Mint cDNA synthesis kit, with priming by a TRBC-specific oligonucleotide. Following uracil-DNA glycosylase treatment, all cDNA underwent a first 18-cycle PCR with the universal primers M1SS and BC2_uni_R. Per the authors' processing: Each sample was normalized by randomly selecting 1 million high-quality reads, each carrying a distinct molecular identifier. Instead of being binned into consensus sequences, reads with shared molecular identifiers were discarded. MiTCR, run with a Q25 quality threshold and the strictest error-elimination algorithm, handled CDR3 identification, clonotype clustering and error correction. A nonparametric unseen species model with Euler transformation was used to estimate lower-bound total TCR beta diversity. The public reads were reprocessed in TCRdb via fastp at Q25 and MiXCR, keeping in-frame beta chains. Every entry covers one CDR3 protein and lists the most common genes and DNA from its rows. None of the V and J calls come from the authors' own analysis; TCRdb made them. The sample table contains more than 800,000 distinct CDR3 sequences; only one count was recorded for 29% of them. The biggest ten clones account for about 18% of the sample.

The chain employs TRBV5-1 and TRBJ1-1; no D gene call is confident. The clonotype comes from a woman aged 80 or over in good health. The sample consisted of blood. The CDR3 amino acid sequence is: CASSLTLNTEAFF. The bases read TGCGCCAGCAGCCTAACACTGAACACTGAAGCTTTCTTT.